The text below deals with one T cell receptor beta chain. Its antigen has not been determined. No qualities accompany the bases; no much larger clone lies one base away. The data derive from a study of blood T cell repertoires in COVID-19 (dated by TCRdb to 2020 to 2021). Regarding the study in general: Samples from collaborators originated in the United States, Italy and Spain and spanned both the acute and convalescent phases of COVID-19. The material from the prospective study consisted of cDNA or gDNA derived from T cells, B-cell-depleted T cells, or PBMCs. The repertoires were released in a freely available public database intended as a resource for research on the immune response to SARS-CoV-2. Where HLA class I and class II types were available, the types were taken from metadata supplied by the sample provider, not from assay-based typing. The sample metadata nearly always contained a de-identified subject ID, COVID-19 status, age in years and sex. Deeply sampled blood TCRbeta repertoires from subjects exposed to, actively infected with, or recovered from COVID-19 were included in the dataset. The samples were drawn from the first 160 participants of the ongoing ImmuneRACE study and from over 950 subjects provided by 6 global collaborators. Summary of the overall study and its limitations: The amount of clinical and demographic metadata varied by source and participant and was provided uncurated.

TCRbeta CDR3 regions were amplified from genomic DNA by means of the immunoSEQ Assay, a bias-controlled multiplex PCR. Per the original workflow: The number of nucleated cells in each sample was estimated by amplification of reference gene primers within the assay. To quantify the absolute abundance of each unique TCRbeta CDR3 rearrangement, sequence reads were collapsed and filtered. Productive Simpson clonality was computed per sample as the square root of Simpson's diversity index over productive rearrangements. TCRdb limited this immuneACCESS table to in-frame rearrangements with V and J called. A share of clones is missing; checked studies link under half to unresolved V genes, and the rest is unexplained. Clone size and V and J calls were adopted from that table, with D and trimming inferred from the DNA. The sample table holds more than 200,000 clones, of which about nine tenths were seen once. Together, the top ten hold 1.9% of the sample.

The CDR3, cysteine through phenylalanine, is 17 amino acids long. Of the read, only the CDR3 DNA is kept; its 51 bases are in frame from base 1. Reading the germline V gene gives CDR1 SGHTA and CDR2 FQGNSA. V is cut back by 3 bases and J by 3 bases, with 9 bases in the junction unmatched. Participants in the prospective study were enrolled through a virtual design, were aged about 18 to 90 years, and lived in 24 United States geographic areas. In the prospective study, cohorts were assigned on the basis of participant-reported clinical history obtained from a screening survey and a study questionnaire. Recovered participants in ImmuneRACE Cohort 3 were defined by two consecutive negative NP/OP PCR tests, clearance by a healthcare professional, or resolution of symptoms. In the prospective study, mobile phlebotomists collected whole blood, serum and a nasopharyngeal or oropharyngeal swab from each participant. Additional blood draws and questionnaires over an approximately 2-month period could optionally be provided by prospective study participants. Before DNA extraction, prospective study blood samples were shipped either frozen or at room temperature.

This receptor was identified in a woman between 18 and 29 years old who had recovered from COVID-19. The V and J genes are TRBV7-2 and TRBJ2-1, and TRBD1 aligns with 9 junction nucleotides. Sample: PBMCs or T cells enriched from blood (not recorded which). CDR3 protein: CASSLATTGGNYNEQFF. The bases read TGTGCCAGCAGCTTGGCGACGACAGGGGGTAACTACAATGAGCAGTTCTTC.